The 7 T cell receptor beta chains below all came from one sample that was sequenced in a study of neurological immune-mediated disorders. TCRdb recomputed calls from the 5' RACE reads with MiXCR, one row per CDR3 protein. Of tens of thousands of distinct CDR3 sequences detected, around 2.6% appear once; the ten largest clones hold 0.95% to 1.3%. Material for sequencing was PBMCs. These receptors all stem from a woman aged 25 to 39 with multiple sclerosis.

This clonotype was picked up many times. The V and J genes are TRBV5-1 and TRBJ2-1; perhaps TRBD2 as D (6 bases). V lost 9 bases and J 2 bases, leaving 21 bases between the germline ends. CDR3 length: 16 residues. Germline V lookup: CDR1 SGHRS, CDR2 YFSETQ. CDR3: CATKKITSSPYNEQFF. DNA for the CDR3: TGCGCCACCAAAAAGATCACTAGCTCTCCCTACAATGAGCAGTTCTTC.

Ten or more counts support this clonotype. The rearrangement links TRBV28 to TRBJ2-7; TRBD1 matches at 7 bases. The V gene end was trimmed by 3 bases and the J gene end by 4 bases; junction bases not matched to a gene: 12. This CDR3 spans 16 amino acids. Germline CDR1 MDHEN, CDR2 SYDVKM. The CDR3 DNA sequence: TGTGCCAGCAGTTTTCCCGGGACAGCCTCTGGGTACGAGCAGTACTTC. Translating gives CASSFPGTASGYEQYF.

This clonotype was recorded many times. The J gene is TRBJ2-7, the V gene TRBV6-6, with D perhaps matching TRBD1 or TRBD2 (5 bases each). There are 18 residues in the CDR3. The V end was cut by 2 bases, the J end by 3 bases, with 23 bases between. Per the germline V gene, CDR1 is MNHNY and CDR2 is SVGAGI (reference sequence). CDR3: CASSYTPSPGRLIYEQYF. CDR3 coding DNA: TGTGCCAGCAGTTACACTCCATCGCCGGGACGTTTAATCTACGAGCAGTACTTC.

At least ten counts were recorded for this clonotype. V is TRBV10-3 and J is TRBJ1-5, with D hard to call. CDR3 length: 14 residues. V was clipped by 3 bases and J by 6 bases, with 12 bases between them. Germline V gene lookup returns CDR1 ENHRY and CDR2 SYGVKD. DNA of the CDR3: TGTGCCATCAGTGATGTTGCCGTGAGTCAGCCCCAGCATTTT. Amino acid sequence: CAISDVAVSQPQHF.

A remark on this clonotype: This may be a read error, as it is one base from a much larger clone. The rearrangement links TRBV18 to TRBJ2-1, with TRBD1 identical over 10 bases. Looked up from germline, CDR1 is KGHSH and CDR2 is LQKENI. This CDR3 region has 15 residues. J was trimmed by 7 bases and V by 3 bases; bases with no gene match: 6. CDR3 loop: CASSPQGQGTNEQFF. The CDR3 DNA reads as TGTGCCAGCTCACCCCAGGGACAGGGGACGAATGAGCAGTTCTTC.

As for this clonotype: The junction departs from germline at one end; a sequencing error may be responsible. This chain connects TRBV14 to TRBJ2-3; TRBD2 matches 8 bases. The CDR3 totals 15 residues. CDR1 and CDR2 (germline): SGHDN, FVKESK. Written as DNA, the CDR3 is TGTGTCAGCAGCCAAGACAGAAATATAGCGGGAACGCAGTATTTT. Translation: CVSSQDRNIAGTQYF.

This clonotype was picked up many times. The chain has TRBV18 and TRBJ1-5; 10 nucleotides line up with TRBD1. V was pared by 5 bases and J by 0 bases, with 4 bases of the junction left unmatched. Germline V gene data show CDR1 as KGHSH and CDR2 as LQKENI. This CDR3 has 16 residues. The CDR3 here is CASSWGTGDSNQPQHF. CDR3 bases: TGTGCCAGCTCATGGGGGACAGGGGATAGCAATCAGCCCCAGCATTTT.